What follows are 25 T cell receptor beta chains derived from one specimen sequenced in a study of blood T cell repertoires in COVID-19. TCRdb keeps only in-frame clones here, not all; method: immunoSEQ multiplex PCR. The profile shows some 240,000 clones, roughly 82% of them singletons. Specimen: peripheral blood. These receptors were collected from a middle-aged woman who had recovered from COVID-19.

The CDR3 region has the DNA TGTGCCAGCAGTTCCCCCGTTGACTTGAACACTGAAGCTTTCTTT. The encoded protein is CASSSPVDLNTEAFF. J is TRBJ1-1 and V is TRBV6-2 or TRBV6-3; D not resolved. The CDR3 totals 15 residues. The ends were cut back, 4 bases at V and 0 bases at J, with 12 bases in the middle. The germline V gene encodes CDR1 MNHEY and CDR2 SVGEGT.

This rearrangement joins TRBV6-5 to TRBJ1-1; D unclear. The CDR3 covers 11 residues. V lost 5 bases and J lost 2, with 3 bases in between. The germline gives CDR1 MNHEY, CDR2 SVGAGI. The CDR3 is CASSRNTEAFF. In DNA form, the CDR3 reads TGTGCCAGCAGTCGTAACACTGAAGCTTTCTTT.

The V call is TRBV7-8, the J call TRBJ1-5, with D possibly matching TRBD1 (5 bases). The CDR3 is 15 residues long. Trimming took off 1 base at V and 2 bases at J, with 9 bases between the two ends. The germline V gene has CDR1 SGHVS and CDR2 FQNEAQ. The CDR3 is CASSLVRGGNQPQHF. For the CDR3, the DNA is TGTGCCAGCAGCTTAGTACGGGGGGGCAATCAGCCCCAGCATTTT.

This clone was picked up a small number of times. The CDR3 end shows no conserved phenylalanine or tryptophan, and so a read error is likely. Because the CDR3's place on the DNA is in doubt, the DNA is left out and the CDR3 is given as listed by TCRdb. The rearrangement links TRBV29-1 to TRBJ1-1; the D segment call TRBD1 is taken from the table without a DNA check. The CDR3 comprises 12 residues, both ends counted. Per germline, CDR1 SQVTM and CDR2 ANQGSEA. The CDR3 loop reads CSVSRQGEGTLV.

This clone was picked up one time. The chain carries TRBV5-1 and TRBJ1-5; D possibly corresponds to TRBD1 (6 bases). Trimming removed 0 bases from V and 6 bases from J, with 13 bases in between. Germline V gene sequence: CDR1 SGHRS, CDR2 YFSETQ. The CDR3 spans 15 residues. CDR3 nucleotides: TGCGCCAGCAGCTTGGAGGGGGGGCCGGGTCAGCCCCAGCATTTT. It encodes CASSLEGGPGQPQHF. Together with reference TRBV5-1 and TRBJ1-5, the CDR3 gives the full variable domain: KAGVTQTPRYLIKTRGQQVTLSCSPISGHRSVSWYQQTPGQGLQFLFEYFSETQRNKGNFPGRFSGRQFSNSRSEMNVSTLELGDSALYLCASSLEGGPGQPQHFGDGTRLSIL.

This sequence joins TRBV6-5 and TRBJ1-2, with D possibly TRBD1 on 5 matching bases. The CDR3 has 13 residues. Germline-derived CDR1 and CDR2 are MNHEY and SVGAGI. V lost 5 bases, J lost 1 base, and 8 bases lay in between. CDR3 in DNA: TGTGCCAGCAGTCAGGGCCATAACTATGGCTACACCTTC. This translates into CASSQGHNYGYTF.

Only one count was recorded for this clone. The rearrangement joins TRBV9 to TRBJ2-3, with 7 bases that match TRBD2. Germline values: CDR1 SGDLS, CDR2 YYNGEE. CDR3 length equals 14 residues. V lost 6 bases and J lost 0; bases outside the gene matches: 4. This CDR3 reads CASTAGDSTDTQYF. The CDR3 coding sequence is TGTGCCAGCACTGCGGGGGACAGCACAGATACGCAGTATTTT.

The rearrangement joins TRBV20-1 to TRBJ2-5; D ambiguous. V was cut by 5 bases and J by 5 bases, with 6 bases left in between. The germline gives CDR1 DFQATT, CDR2 SNEGSKA (reference sequence). This CDR3 spans 10 amino acids. CDR3 protein: CSASQETQYF. The CDR3 DNA reads as TGCAGTGCTTCACAGGAGACCCAGTACTTC.

The chain recombines TRBV7-3 with TRBJ2-1, with TRBD1 matching 9 bases. V lost 2 bases and J lost 5; bases outside the gene matches: 4. This CDR3 has 15 amino acids. Germline-derived CDR1 and CDR2 are SGHTA and FQGTGA. This chain's CDR3 is CASSLGQGRHNEQFF. The CDR3 DNA reads as TGTGCCAGCAGCTTAGGACAGGGGCGACACAATGAGCAGTTCTTC.

CDR3 sequence: CASSQALTSGGAIFTDTQYF. CDR3 in DNA: TGTGCCAGCAGCCAAGCGTTGACTAGCGGGGGGGCAATTTTTACAGATACGCAGTATTTT. This chain uses TRBV3-1 (or the pseudogene TRBV3-2) with TRBJ2-3; 14 bases fit TRBD2. The CDR3 sequence is 20 residues long. The germline CDR1 and CDR2 sequences are LGHDT and YNNKEL (reference sequence). The J segment lost 3 bases and the V segment lost 1 base, leaving 12 bases of the junction unmatched.

As DNA, the CDR3 is TGTGCCAGCAGTTTTACGTGGCAGGGGAAGAATTCACCCCTCCACTTT. This sequence encodes CASSFTWQGKNSPLHF. V gene TRBV6-5 combines with J gene TRBJ1-6, with TRBD1 as a possible D gene (6 bases). Per germline, CDR1 MNHEY and CDR2 SVGAGI. This CDR3 spans 16 amino acids. V was pared by 4 bases and J by 7 bases, with 17 bases between.

The V gene is TRBV5-6, the J gene TRBJ1-2, with 7 bases lining up with TRBD1. Per germline, CDR1 SGHDT and CDR2 YYEEEE. This CDR3 comprises 14 residues. J gave up 5 bases and V 4 bases, and 8 bases lay outside the gene matches. CDR3 nucleotide sequence: TGTGCCAGCAGCCCTCCGGGGACAGATTATGGCTACACCTTC. Amino acid sequence: CASSPPGTDYGYTF.

This clone has just a few counts. The V call is TRBV7-9, the J call TRBJ1-2; 9 nucleotides agree with TRBD1. Germline V lookup: CDR1 SEHNR, CDR2 FQNEAQ (reference sequence). Losses at the gene ends were 1 base for V and 6 bases for J; bases not matched to a gene: 6. The CDR3 is 15 amino acids. In DNA form, the CDR3 reads TGTGCCAGCAGCTTAGGGGACAGGGTGACTGATGGCTACACCTTC. Its translation is CASSLGDRVTDGYTF.

The chain links TRBV10-3 to TRBJ1-5; D is uncertain. This CDR3 has 15 amino acids. V was shortened by 0 bases and J by 5 bases, with 11 bases between the two germline ends. Germline V lookup: CDR1 ENHRY, CDR2 SYGVKD. CDR3 coding DNA: TGTGCCATCAGTGAGTCGTCCGGGAACGATCAGCCCCAGCATTTT. Its translation: CAISESSGNDQPQHF.

This chain joins TRBV7-6 and TRBJ2-5; D perhaps matches TRBD2 (5 bases). CDR3 length equals 14 residues. The germline CDR1 and CDR2 sequences are SGHVS and FNYEAQ. V lost 5 bases and J 5 bases, leaving 15 bases between the germline ends. CDR3 residues: CASSPLGEIETQYF. In DNA form, the CDR3 reads TGTGCCAGCAGCCCACTTGGGGAGATTGAGACCCAGTACTTC.

The rearrangement links TRBV14 to TRBJ2-5, with D possibly TRBD2 on 6 matching bases. CDR3 size: 15 residues. The V gene's germline CDR1 is SGHDN and CDR2 FVKESK. Trimming took off 1 base at V and 9 bases at J, with 18 bases between the two ends. This CDR3 reads CASSQVGGSTGAQYF. In DNA, the CDR3 is TGTGCCAGCAGCCAAGTTGGAGGGTCTACCGGGGCCCAGTACTTC. Complete variable domain (other parts from reference TRBV14 and TRBJ2-5): EAGVTQFPSHSVIEKGQTVTLRCDPISGHDNLYWYRRVMGKEIKFLLHFVKESKQDESGMPNNRFLAERTGGTYSTLKVQPAELEDSGVYFCASSQVGGSTGAQYFGPGTRLLVL.

The chain uses TRBV9 and TRBJ1-3; tentative D call: TRBD1 (6 bases). Germline V gene data show CDR1 as SGDLS and CDR2 as YYNGEE. V was trimmed by 3 bases and J by 4 bases, leaving 11 bases between them. The CDR3 covers 14 residues. DNA for the CDR3: TGTGCCAGCAGCGCAGACAGGCAAGGAAACACCATATATTTT. It specifies CASSADRQGNTIYF.

The sample holds a few counts of this clone. The chain joins TRBV4-2 to TRBJ1-6; TRBD1 agrees at 10 bases. The CDR3 sequence is 14 residues long. CDR1 is LGHNA and CDR2 is YNFKEQ in the germline V gene. With 4 bases clipped from V and 10 bases from J, the junction kept 4 bases outside the gene matches. Here the CDR3 DNA reads TGTGCCAGCAGCCCCGGGACAGGGGTCTCACCCCTCCACTTT. Translating gives CASSPGTGVSPLHF.

Only a few counts were recorded for this clone. This chain connects TRBV10-3 to TRBJ2-7; TRBD1 matches 7 bases. V trimming: 6 bases; J trimming: 0 bases; junction bases outside the gene matches: 2. This CDR3 region has 13 residues. Germline loops: CDR1 ENHRY, CDR2 SYGVKD. The CDR3 sequence: CAIRGDSSYEQYF. The CDR3 DNA reads TGTGCCATCAGGGGGGACAGCTCCTACGAGCAGTACTTC.

V usage is TRBV29-1 and J usage is TRBJ1-1; D perhaps matches TRBD1 (6 bases). V was pared by 7 bases and J by 6 bases, with 18 bases between. The CDR3 runs to 13 residues. Per the germline V gene, CDR1 is SQVTM and CDR2 is ANQGSEA. The CDR3 region is CSAEQGTPSEAFF. For the CDR3, the DNA is TGCAGCGCCGAACAGGGCACCCCTTCTGAAGCTTTCTTT.

The J gene is TRBJ2-5, the V gene TRBV12-3 or TRBV12-4; no clear D gene. Trimming removed 5 bases from V and 1 base from J, with 8 bases in between. The CDR3 is 13 amino acids. The CDR3 reads CASSLQAQETQYF. CDR3 DNA: TGTGCCAGCAGTCTCCAGGCCCAAGAGACCCAGTACTTC.

This clone was seen a handful of times. The CDR3 region is CASSNSDRAYEQYF. The CDR3, as DNA: TGTGCCAGCAGCAACAGCGACAGGGCCTACGAGCAGTACTTC. The gene calls are TRBV3-1 (or the pseudogene TRBV3-2) and TRBJ2-7; 7 nucleotides align to TRBD1. Trimming cost V 5 bases and J 2 bases; bases outside gene matches: 6. The CDR3 has 14 amino acids. CDR1 is LGHDT, CDR2 YNNKEL, per germline (reference sequence).

The rearrangement uses TRBV2 and TRBJ2-3; D may be TRBD1 (5 bases). Germline CDR1 and CDR2: SNHLY and FYNNEI. This CDR3 spans 12 amino acids. V dropped 6 bases and J dropped 6 bases, with 10 bases sitting between them. CDR3: CASSPDIDTQYF. CDR3 DNA sequence: TGTGCCAGCAGCCCGGACATTGATACGCAGTATTTT. Looking up the rest from reference TRBV2 and TRBJ2-3 gives the full variable domain: EPEVTQTPSHQVTQMGQEVILRCVPISNHLYFYWYRQILGQKVEFLVSFYNNEISEKSEIFDDQFSVERPDGSNFTLKIRSTKLEDSAMYFCASSPDIDTQYFGPGTRLTVL.

V usage is TRBV9 and J usage is TRBJ1-6; D remains ambiguous. Looked up from germline, CDR1 is SGDLS and CDR2 is YYNGEE. V was clipped by 3 bases and J by 10 bases, with 14 bases between them. This CDR3 spans 14 amino acids. The CDR3: CASSATTSASPLHF. CDR3 DNA sequence: TGTGCCAGCAGCGCCACAACGTCCGCATCACCCCTCCACTTT.

This clone was picked up one time. The chain's CDR3 is CASSYSRDRVHEQYF. The CDR3 DNA reads as TGTGCCAGCAGTTACTCGAGGGACAGGGTCCACGAGCAGTACTTC. The rearrangement links TRBV6-6 to TRBJ2-7, with 9 positions matching TRBD1. The CDR3 spans 15 residues. V lost 0 bases and J lost 5; bases outside the gene matches: 5. Germline V gives CDR1 MNHNY, CDR2 SVGAGI (reference sequence).